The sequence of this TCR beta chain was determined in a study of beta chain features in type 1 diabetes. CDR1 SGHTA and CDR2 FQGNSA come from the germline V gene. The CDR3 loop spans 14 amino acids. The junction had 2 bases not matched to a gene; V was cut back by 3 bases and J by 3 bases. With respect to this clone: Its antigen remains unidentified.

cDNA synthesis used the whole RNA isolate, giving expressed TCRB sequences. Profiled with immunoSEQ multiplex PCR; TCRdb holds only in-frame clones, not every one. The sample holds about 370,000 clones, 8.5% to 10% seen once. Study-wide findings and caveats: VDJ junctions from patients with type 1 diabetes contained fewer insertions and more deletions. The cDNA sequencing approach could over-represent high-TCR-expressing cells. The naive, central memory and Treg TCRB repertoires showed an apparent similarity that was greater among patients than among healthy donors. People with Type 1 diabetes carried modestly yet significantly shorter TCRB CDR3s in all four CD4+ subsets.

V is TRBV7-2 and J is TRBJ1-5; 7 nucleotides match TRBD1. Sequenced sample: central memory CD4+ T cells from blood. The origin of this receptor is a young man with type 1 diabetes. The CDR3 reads CASSFDRANQPQHF. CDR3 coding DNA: TGTGCCAGCAGCTTTGACAGGGCCAATCAGCCCCAGCATTTT. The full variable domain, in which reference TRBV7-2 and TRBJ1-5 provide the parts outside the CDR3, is GAGVSQSPSNKVTEKGKDVELRCDPISGHTALYWYRQSLGQGLEFLIYFQGNSAPDKSGLPSDRFSAERTGGSVSTLTIQRTQQEDSAVYLCASSFDRANQPQHFGDGTRLSIL.